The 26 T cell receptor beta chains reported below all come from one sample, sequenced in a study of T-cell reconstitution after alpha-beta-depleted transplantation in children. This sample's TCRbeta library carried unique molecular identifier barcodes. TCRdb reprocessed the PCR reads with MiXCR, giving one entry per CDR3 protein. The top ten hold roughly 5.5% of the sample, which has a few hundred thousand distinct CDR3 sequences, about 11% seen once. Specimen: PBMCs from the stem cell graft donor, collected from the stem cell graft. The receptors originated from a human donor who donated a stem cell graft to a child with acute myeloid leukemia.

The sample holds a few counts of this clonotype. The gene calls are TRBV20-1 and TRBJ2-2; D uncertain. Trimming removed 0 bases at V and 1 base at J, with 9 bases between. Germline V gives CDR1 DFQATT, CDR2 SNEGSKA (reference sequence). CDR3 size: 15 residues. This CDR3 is CSARDLRQNTGELFF. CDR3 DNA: TGCAGTGCTAGAGATCTCAGACAGAACACCGGGGAGCTGTTTTTT.

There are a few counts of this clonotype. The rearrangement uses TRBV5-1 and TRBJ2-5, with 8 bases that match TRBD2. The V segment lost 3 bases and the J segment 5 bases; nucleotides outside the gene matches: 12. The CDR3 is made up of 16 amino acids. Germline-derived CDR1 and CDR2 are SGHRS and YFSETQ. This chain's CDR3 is CASSSSGGSTRETQYF. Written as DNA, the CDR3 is TGCGCCAGCAGCTCAAGCGGGGGCTCCACGCGGGAGACCCAGTACTTC.

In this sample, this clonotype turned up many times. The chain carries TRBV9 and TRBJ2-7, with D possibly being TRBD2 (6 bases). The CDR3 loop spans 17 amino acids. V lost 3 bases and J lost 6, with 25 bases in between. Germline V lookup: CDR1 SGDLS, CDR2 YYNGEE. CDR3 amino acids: CASSDERGGRTLSEQYF. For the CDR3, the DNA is TGTGCCAGCAGCGATGAACGAGGAGGGAGAACCTTAAGCGAGCAGTACTTC.

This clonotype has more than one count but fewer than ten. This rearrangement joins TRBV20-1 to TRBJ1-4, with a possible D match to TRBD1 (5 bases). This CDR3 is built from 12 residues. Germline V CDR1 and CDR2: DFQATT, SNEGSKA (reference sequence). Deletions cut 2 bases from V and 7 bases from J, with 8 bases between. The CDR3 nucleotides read TGCAGTGCTAGACAGGGTACTGAAAAACTGTTTTTT. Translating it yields CSARQGTEKLFF.

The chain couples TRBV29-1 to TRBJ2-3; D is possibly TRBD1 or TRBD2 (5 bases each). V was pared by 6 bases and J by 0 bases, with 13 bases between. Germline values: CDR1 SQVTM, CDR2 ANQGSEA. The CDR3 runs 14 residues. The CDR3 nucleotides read TGCAGCGTGGCCGGGGCCTCAAGCACAGATACGCAGTATTTT. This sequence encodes CSVAGASSTDTQYF.

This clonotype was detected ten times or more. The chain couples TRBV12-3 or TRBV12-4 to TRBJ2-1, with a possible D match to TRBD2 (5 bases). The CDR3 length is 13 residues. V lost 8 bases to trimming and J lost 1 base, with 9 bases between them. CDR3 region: CASGWESYNEQFF. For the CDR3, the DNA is TGTGCCAGCGGTTGGGAGTCCTACAATGAGCAGTTCTTC.

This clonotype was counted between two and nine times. The CDR3 spells CASSLFRAGDTEAFF. In nucleotides, the CDR3 is TGCGCCAGCAGCTTGTTTAGGGCGGGCGACACTGAAGCTTTCTTT. The chain couples TRBV5-1 to TRBJ1-1; D is undetermined. This CDR3 is 15 amino acids long. Per the germline V gene, CDR1 is SGHRS and CDR2 is YFSETQ. V gave up 1 base and J gave up 3 bases, with 13 bases separating them.

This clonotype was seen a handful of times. The CDR3 DNA follows: TGCGCCAGCAGCTTAGGTCAGTCTAGAGAGACCCAGTACTTC. Translating it yields CASSLGQSRETQYF. The V call is TRBV5-1, the J call TRBJ2-5; D remains ambiguous. Germline loops: CDR1 SGHRS, CDR2 YFSETQ. The CDR3 contains 14 residues. V was clipped by 2 bases and J by 4 bases, with 12 bases between them.

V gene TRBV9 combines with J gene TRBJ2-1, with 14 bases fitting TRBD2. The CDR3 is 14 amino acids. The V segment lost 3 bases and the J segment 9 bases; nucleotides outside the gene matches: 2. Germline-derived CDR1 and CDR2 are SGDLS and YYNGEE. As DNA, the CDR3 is TGTGCCAGCAGCGAGGGACTAGCGGGAGTTGAGCAGTTCTTC. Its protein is CASSEGLAGVEQFF.

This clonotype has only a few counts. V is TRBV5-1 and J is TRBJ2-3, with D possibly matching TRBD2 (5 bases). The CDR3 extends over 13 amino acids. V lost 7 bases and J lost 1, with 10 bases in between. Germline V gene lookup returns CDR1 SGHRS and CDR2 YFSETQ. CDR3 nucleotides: TGCGCCAGCGGAGTCGGGGGCACAGATACGCAGTATTTT. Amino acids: CASGVGGTDTQYF.

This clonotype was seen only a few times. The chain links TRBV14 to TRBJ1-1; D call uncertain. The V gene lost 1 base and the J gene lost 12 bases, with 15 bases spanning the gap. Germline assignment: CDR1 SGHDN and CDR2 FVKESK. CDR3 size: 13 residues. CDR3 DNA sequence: TGTGCCAGCAGCCAAGTGGGAAGGGTCGAAACTTTCTTT. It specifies CASSQVGRVETFF.

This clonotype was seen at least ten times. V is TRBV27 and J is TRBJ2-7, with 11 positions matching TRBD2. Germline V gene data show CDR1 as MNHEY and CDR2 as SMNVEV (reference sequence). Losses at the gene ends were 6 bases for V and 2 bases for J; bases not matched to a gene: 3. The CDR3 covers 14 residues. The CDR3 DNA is TGTGCCAGCAGCCTAGCGGGAGGCGCCTACGAGCAGTACTTC. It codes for CASSLAGGAYEQYF.

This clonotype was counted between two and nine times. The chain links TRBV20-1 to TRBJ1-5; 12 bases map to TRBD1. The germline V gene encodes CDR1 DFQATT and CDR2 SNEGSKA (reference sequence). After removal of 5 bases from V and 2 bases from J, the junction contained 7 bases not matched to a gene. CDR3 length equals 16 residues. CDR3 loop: CSASGTGGVGNQPQHF. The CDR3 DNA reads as TGCAGTGCTTCCGGGACAGGGGGCGTCGGCAATCAGCCCCAGCATTTT.

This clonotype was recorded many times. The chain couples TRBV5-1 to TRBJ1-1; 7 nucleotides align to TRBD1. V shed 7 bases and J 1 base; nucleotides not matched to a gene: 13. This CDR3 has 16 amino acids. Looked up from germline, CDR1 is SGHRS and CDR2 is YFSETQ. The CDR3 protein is CASSSGRGAGNTEAFF. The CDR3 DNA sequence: TGCGCCAGCTCCAGCGGCAGGGGGGCTGGGAACACTGAAGCTTTCTTT. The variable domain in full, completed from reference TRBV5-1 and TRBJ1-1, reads KAGVTQTPRYLIKTRGQQVTLSCSPISGHRSVSWYQQTPGQGLQFLFEYFSETQRNKGNFPGRFSGRQFSNSRSEMNVSTLELGDSALYLCASSSGRGAGNTEAFFGQGTRLTVV.

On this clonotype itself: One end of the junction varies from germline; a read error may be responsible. CDR3 nucleotide sequence: TGCTGTGCTGTCCCCAAAGAGACCCAGTACTTC. Its protein product is CCAVPKETQYF. V is TRBV20-1 and J is TRBJ2-5; no clear D. The germline V gene encodes CDR1 DFQATT and CDR2 SNEGSKA (reference sequence). CDR3 size: 11 residues.

CDR3 sequence: CASSLRQYNEQFF. The DNA for the CDR3 is TGTGCCAGCAGCTTAAGACAGTACAATGAGCAGTTCTTC. V gene TRBV11-2 combines with J gene TRBJ2-1; D is perhaps TRBD1 (5 bases). Germline loops: CDR1 SGHAT, CDR2 FQNNGV. The V end was cut by 2 bases, the J end by 4 bases, with 6 bases between. The CDR3 loop spans 13 amino acids.

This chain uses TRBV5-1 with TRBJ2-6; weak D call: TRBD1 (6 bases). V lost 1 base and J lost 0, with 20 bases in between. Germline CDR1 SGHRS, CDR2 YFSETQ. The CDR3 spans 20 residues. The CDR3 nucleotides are TGCGCCAGCAGCTTGACCTGGGAACAGGGCTTGAGCTCTGGGGCCAACGTCCTGACTTTC. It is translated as CASSLTWEQGLSSGANVLTF.

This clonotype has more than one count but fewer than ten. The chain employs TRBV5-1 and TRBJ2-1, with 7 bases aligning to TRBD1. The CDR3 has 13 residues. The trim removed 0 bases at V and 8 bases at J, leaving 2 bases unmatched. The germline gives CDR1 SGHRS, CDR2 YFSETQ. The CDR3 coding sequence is TGCGCCAGCAGCTTGGCACAGGGGTATGAGCAGTTCTTC. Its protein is CASSLAQGYEQFF. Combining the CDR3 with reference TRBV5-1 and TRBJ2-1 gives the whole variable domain KAGVTQTPRYLIKTRGQQVTLSCSPISGHRSVSWYQQTPGQGLQFLFEYFSETQRNKGNFPGRFSGRQFSNSRSEMNVSTLELGDSALYLCASSLAQGYEQFFGPGTRLTVL.

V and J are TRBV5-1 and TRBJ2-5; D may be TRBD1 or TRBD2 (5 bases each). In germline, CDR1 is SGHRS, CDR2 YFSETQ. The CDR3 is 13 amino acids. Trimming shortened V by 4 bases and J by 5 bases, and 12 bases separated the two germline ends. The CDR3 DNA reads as TGCGCCAGCAGCAGGGACGGGGTTGAGACCCAGTACTTC. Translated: CASSRDGVETQYF.

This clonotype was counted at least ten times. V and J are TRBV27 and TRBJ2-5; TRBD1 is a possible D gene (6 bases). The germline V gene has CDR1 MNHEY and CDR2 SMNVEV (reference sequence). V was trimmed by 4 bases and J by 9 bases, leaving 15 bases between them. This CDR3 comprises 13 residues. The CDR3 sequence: CASSSGQLGAQYF. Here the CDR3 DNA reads TGTGCCAGCAGTTCCGGACAGCTGGGGGCCCAGTACTTC.

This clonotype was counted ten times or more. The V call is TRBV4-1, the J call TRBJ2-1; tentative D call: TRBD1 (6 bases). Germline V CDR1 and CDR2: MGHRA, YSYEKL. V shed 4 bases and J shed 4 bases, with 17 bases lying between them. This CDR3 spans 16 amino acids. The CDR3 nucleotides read TGCGCCAGCAGCCCACGGACAGTTTTCTCTTACAATGAGCAGTTCTTC. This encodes CASSPRTVFSYNEQFF.

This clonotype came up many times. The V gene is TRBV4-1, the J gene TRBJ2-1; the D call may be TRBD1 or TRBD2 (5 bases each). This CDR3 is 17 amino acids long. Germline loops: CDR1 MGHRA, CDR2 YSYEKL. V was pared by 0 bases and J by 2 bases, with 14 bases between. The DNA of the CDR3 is TGCGCCAGCAGCCAAGAGGGACCCTCATCACCCTACAATGAGCAGTTCTTC. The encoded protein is CASSQEGPSSPYNEQFF.

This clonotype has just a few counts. CDR3 coding DNA: TGTGCCAGCAGCTCCGGGCCCCCAGGGACCCAGTACTTC. Amino acids: CASSSGPPGTQYF. This sequence joins TRBV7-9 and TRBJ2-5; D is unclear. The CDR3 is made up of 13 amino acids. Trimming shortened V by 4 bases and J by 7 bases, and 13 bases separated the two germline ends. The germline gives CDR1 SEHNR, CDR2 FQNEAQ (reference sequence).

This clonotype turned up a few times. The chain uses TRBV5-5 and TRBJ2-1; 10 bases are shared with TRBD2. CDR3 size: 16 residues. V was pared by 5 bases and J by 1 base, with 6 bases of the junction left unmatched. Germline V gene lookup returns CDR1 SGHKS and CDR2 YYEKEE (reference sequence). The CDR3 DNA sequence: TGTGCCAGCAGTTCGGGACTAGCGACTTCCTACAATGAGCAGTTCTTC. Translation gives CASSSGLATSYNEQFF.

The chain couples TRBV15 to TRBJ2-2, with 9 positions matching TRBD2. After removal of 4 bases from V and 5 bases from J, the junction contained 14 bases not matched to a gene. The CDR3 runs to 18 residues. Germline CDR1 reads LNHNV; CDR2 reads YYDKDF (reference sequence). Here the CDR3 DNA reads TGTGCCACCAGCAACTCGGGATGGCGGGGGGGGAAAACCGGGGAGCTGTTTTTT. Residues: CATSNSGWRGGKTGELFF.

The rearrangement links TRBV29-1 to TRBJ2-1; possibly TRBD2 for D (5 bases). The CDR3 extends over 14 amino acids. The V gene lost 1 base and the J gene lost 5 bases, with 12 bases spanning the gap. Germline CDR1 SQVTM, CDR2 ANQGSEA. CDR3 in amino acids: CSVEVGTRDNEQFF. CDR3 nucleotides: TGCAGCGTTGAAGTTGGTACTAGGGACAATGAGCAGTTCTTC.